The 7 T cell receptor beta chains reported below all come from one sample, sequenced in a study of vaccination effects on CD4 cells after COVID-19. No antigen is known for these receptors. Data came from immunoSEQ multiplex PCR; TCRdb stores just in-frame clones and leaves some out. The sample shows 70,000 or so clones, around 76% of them seen only once. The ViraFEST assay expanded antigen-specific CD4+ T cells with viral peptide pools before sequencing. It was after more than 8 days of culture that CD4+ T cells were isolated. Vaccinated participants had no history of SARS-CoV-2 infection and tested negative for nucleocapsid antibodies. The starting material was CD4+ T cells from PBMCs cultured with SARS-CoV-2 spike peptides, obtained before COVID-19 vaccination. These receptors all stem from a human donor who received a COVID-19 vaccine.

The rearrangement joins TRBV30 to TRBJ1-6; the match to TRBD1 covers 7 bases. The CDR3 contains 13 residues. CDR1 is GTSNPN and CDR2 is SVGIG in the germline V gene (reference sequence). V shed 3 bases and J 7 bases; nucleotides not matched to a gene: 3. The DNA for the CDR3 is TGTGCCTGGAGCCGGGACAGAAATTCACCCCTCCACTTT. Translated: CAWSRDRNSPLHF.

The chain carries TRBV20-1 and TRBJ1-2; D remains unclear. V dropped 5 bases and J dropped 8 bases, with 9 bases sitting between them. In germline, CDR1 is DFQATT, CDR2 SNEGSKA (reference sequence). The CDR3 extends over 10 amino acids. The CDR3 sequence is CSAPLGGYTF. In nucleotides, the CDR3 is TGCAGTGCTCCCCTCGGGGGCTACACCTTC.

This chain uses TRBV6-5 with TRBJ2-2, with TRBD2 matching 7 bases. V dropped 0 bases and J dropped 1; count of bases not matched to a gene: 2. CDR3 size: 16 residues. Germline V CDR1 and CDR2: MNHEY, SVGAGI. Here the CDR3 DNA reads TGTGCCAGCAGTTACTCGACGGGGGGGAACACCGGGGAGCTGTTTTTT. Residues: CASSYSTGGNTGELFF.

The J gene is TRBJ2-5, the V gene TRBV2; D not resolved. The CDR3 has 12 residues. V was shortened by 1 base and J by 7 bases, with 7 bases between the two germline ends. Germline V gene lookup returns CDR1 SNHLY and CDR2 FYNNEI. Here the CDR3 reads CASSEVWGTQYF. In DNA, the CDR3 is TGTGCCAGCAGTGAAGTGTGGGGGACCCAGTACTTC.

The chain has TRBV7-8 and TRBJ2-5; D is ambiguous. V lost 5 bases and J lost 4, with 11 bases in between. The CDR3 loop spans 13 amino acids. Per germline, CDR1 SGHVS and CDR2 FQNEAQ. The chain's CDR3 is CASSPRRAETQYF. The CDR3 DNA follows: TGTGCCAGCAGCCCCCGAAGGGCAGAGACCCAGTACTTC.

This clone was seen more than once but under ten times. The junction differs from germline at one of its ends, possibly a read error. V and J are TRBV10-1 and TRBJ2-5; D is perhaps TRBD1 or TRBD2 (6 bases each). This CDR3 comprises 12 residues. CDR1 is WNHNN, CDR2 SYGVQD, per germline (reference sequence). CDR3 sequence (DNA): TGCGCCAGCATTAAACCGCGGGACACCCCGTACTTC. Its translation is CASIKPRDTPYF.

This CDR3 reads CASSDTGLYTDTQYF. The CDR3 bases are TGTGCCAGCAGTGACACAGGGTTGTACACAGATACGCAGTATTTT. The chain recombines TRBV2 with TRBJ2-3, with TRBD1 as a possible D gene (6 bases). CDR3 size: 15 residues. With 3 bases removed from V and 2 bases from J, the gap between germline ends came to 12 bases. Germline values: CDR1 SNHLY, CDR2 FYNNEI.